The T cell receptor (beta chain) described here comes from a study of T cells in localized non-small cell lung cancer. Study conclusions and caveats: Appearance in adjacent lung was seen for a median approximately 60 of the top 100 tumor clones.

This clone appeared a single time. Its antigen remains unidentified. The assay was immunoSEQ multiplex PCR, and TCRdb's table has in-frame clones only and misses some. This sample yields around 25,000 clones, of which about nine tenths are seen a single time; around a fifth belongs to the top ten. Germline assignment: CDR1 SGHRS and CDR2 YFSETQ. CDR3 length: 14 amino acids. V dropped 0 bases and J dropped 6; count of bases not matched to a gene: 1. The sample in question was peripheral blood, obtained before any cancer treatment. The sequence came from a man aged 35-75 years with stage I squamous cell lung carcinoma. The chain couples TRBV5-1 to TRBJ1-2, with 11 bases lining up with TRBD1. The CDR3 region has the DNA TGCGCCAGCAGCTTGGCGGGACAGGGGGATGGCTACACCTTC. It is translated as CASSLAGQGDGYTF.